This is a list of T cell receptor beta chains from one sample in a study of blood T cell repertoires in COVID-19. The protocol was immunoSEQ multiplex PCR, while the TCRdb copy is restricted to in-frame clones and leaves out a portion. Among more than 110,000 clones, about four fifths were seen once, and the ten largest hold 1.5% to 2%. Material for sequencing was PBMCs or T cells enriched from blood (not recorded which). These receptors were collected from a woman younger than 30 who had been exposed to COVID-19. CDR3s include the opening cysteine and the closing phenylalanine or tryptophan. Fields, in order: D gene, J gene, clone size, V gene, CDR3 DNA, CDR3 protein. The D gene is left open where the match is weak. Expanded clones are given a class, and other clones once, few, many or no size at all.

>.|TRBJ2-3|.|TRBV7-9
TGTGCCGGAGGGACCACAGATACGCAGTATTTT
CAGGTTDTQYF
>.|TRBJ1-1|.|TRBV12-3/TRBV12-4
TGTGCCAGCAGTTTCCGCTACGGAGCTTTCTTT
CASSFRYGAFF
>.|TRBJ2-7|.|TRBV18
TGTGCCAGCTCAGAACAGGATTTTTACGAGCAGTACTTC
CASSEQDFYEQYF
>.|TRBJ1-5|.|TRBV11-2
TGTGCCAGCAGCCCGGACAGAACGAATAATCAGCCCCAGCATTTT
CASSPDRTNNQPQHF
>.|TRBJ2-7|.|TRBV13
TGTGCCAGCAGCTGGACGGGACGGACTACGGTTGTCGAGCAGTACTTC
CASSWTGRTTVVEQYF
>.|TRBJ2-3|.|TRBV15
TGTGCCACCAGCAGAGTCTGGGGCCAAGTTAGAACGACAGATACGCAGTATTTT
CATSRVWGQVRTTDTQYF
>TRBD1|TRBJ2-6|.|TRBV11-3
TGTGCCAGCAGCGCAGGGGGCCTGAGCTCTGGGGCCAACGTCCTGACTTTC
CASSAGGLSSGANVLTF
>.|TRBJ2-1|.|TRBV14
TGTGCCAGCAACCCGGGACAACAGTCCTACAATGAGCAGTTCTTC
CASNPGQQSYNEQFF
>TRBD1|TRBJ2-5|.|TRBV27
TGTGCCAGCAGTTTAAAAACCGGGACAGGAATCGGCGAGACCCAGTACTTC
CASSLKTGTGIGETQYF
>TRBD2|TRBJ2-1|.|TRBV19
TGTGCCAGTAGTAGGGCGGGAGGGTACAATGAGCAGTTCTTC
CASSRAGGYNEQFF
>.|TRBJ2-2|.|TRBV19
TGTGCCAGTAGTACACTAGGGCGGGGCGGGGAGCTGTTTTTT
CASSTLGRGGELFF
>TRBD1|TRBJ2-5|.|TRBV25-1
TGTGCCACCCAGAGACAGGGCTTCGAGACCCAGTACTTC
CATQRQGFETQYF
>TRBD2|TRBJ2-1|few|TRBV6-6
TGTGCCAGCAGTCATACCGGGACTAGCGGACCGAGCTCCTACAATGAGCAGTTCTTC
CASSHTGTSGPSSYNEQFF
>.|TRBJ2-3|.|TRBV5-1
TGCGCCAGCAGTCCACTTCTGATCCGCCTGAGCACAGATACGCAGTATTTT
CASSPLLIRLSTDTQYF
>TRBD1|TRBJ2-2|.|TRBV30
TGTGCCTGGAGTGTTGGTCAGGGGGCCACCGGGGAGCTGTTTTTT
CAWSVGQGATGELFF
>TRBD1|TRBJ1-1|.|TRBV19
TGTGCCAGTCTAGACGGGGACAGGGAGGACACTGAAGCTTTCTTT
CASLDGDREDTEAFF
>TRBD2|TRBJ2-5|.|TRBV28
TGTGCCAGCAGTTTGACTAGCGCCCAAGAGACCCAGTACTTC
CASSLTSAQETQYF
>.|TRBJ2-7|.|TRBV13
TGTGCCAGCAGCTTAGACACTAACGAGCAGTACTTC
CASSLDTNEQYF
>TRBD2|TRBJ2-1|.|TRBV5-1
TGCGCCGTTTCCGGGACTAGCGGGGGGAGCTCCTACAATGAGCAGTTCTTC
CAVSGTSGGSSYNEQFF
>.|TRBJ2-1|.|TRBV5-1
TGCGCCAGCAGCCCTGAGGGAGCTTACAATGAGCAGTTCTTC
CASSPEGAYNEQFF
>TRBD1|TRBJ2-5|.|TRBV18
TGTGCCAGCTCACCTTCACAGGGGGCGCTTGAGACCCAGTACTTC
CASSPSQGALETQYF
>.|TRBJ1-2|.|TRBV3-1/TRBV3-2
TGTGCCAGCAGCCATCGAGAGGGGGAGTTGTACTATGGCTACACCTTC
CASSHREGELYYGYTF
>TRBD1|TRBJ1-5|.|TRBV28
TGTGCCAGCAGCGAGGGACAGCTCAATCAGCCCCAGCATTTT
CASSEGQLNQPQHF
>.|TRBJ1-1|.|TRBV19
TGTGCCAGTAGCCTAGCCTTGAACACTGAAGCTTTCTTT
CASSLALNTEAFF
>.|TRBJ1-2|few|TRBV19
TGTGCCAGTTACCGACAGAACTATGGCTACACCTTC
CASYRQNYGYTF
>TRBD2|TRBJ2-7|.|TRBV30
TGTGCCTGGAGGGGCGTCTTCAGGACTAGCGGGAGTACCCTCTACGAGCAGTACTTC
CAWRGVFRTSGSTLYEQYF
>.|TRBJ2-7|few|TRBV5-4
TGTGCCAGCAGCTTAGGCGGTAAGACTATCTACGAGCAGTACTTC
CASSLGGKTIYEQYF
>.|TRBJ1-1|.|TRBV6-5
TGTGCCAGTTCCCCTTCCCGTGTCGTGAACACTGAAGCTTTCTTT
CASSPSRVVNTEAFF
>.|TRBJ2-5|.|TRBV7-2
TGTGCCAGCAGCCTCAGACAGGAAGAGACCCAGTACTTC
CASSLRQEETQYF
>TRBD2|TRBJ2-7|.|TRBV4-1
TGCGCCAGCAGCCCTGCACTAGCGTACGAGCAGTACTTC
CASSPALAYEQYF
>.|TRBJ2-3|.|TRBV11-2
TGTGCCAGCAGGACTTTGGGTCGCACAGATACGCAGTATTTT
CASRTLGRTDTQYF
>.|TRBJ1-1|.|TRBV5-5
TGTGCCAGCAGCCTGAGGACAAACACTGAAGCTTTCTTT
CASSLRTNTEAFF
>TRBD2|TRBJ2-7|.|TRBV11-3
TGTGCCAGCAGCTCCAGCGGACTAGGTGAGCAGTACTTC
CASSSSGLGEQYF
>TRBD1|TRBJ2-7|few|TRBV5-1
TGCGCCAGCAGCCCCAGGACAGGGTTCGGCGGCGAGCAGTACTTC
CASSPRTGFGGEQYF
>TRBD2|TRBJ2-7|.|TRBV5-5
TGTGCCAGCAGCTTGGCTAGCGGGAGCTACGAGCAGTACTTC
CASSLASGSYEQYF
>.|TRBJ1-6|.|TRBV9
TGTGCCAGCAGCGTAGCTAGCAGCCTTAATTCACCCCTCCACTTT
CASSVASSLNSPLHF
>TRBD1|TRBJ1-5|.|TRBV7-2
TGTGCCAGCAGACTAACAGGGGGCGCCGGCAATCAGCCCCAGCATTTT
CASRLTGGAGNQPQHF
>.|TRBJ1-1|.|TRBV2
TGTGCCAGCAGTCCCCCGATACAGGACAGTGAAGCTTTCTTT
CASSPPIQDSEAFF
>TRBD1|TRBJ1-4|.|TRBV7-8
TGTGCCAGCAGCCTTGGGACAGGGGAGGAAAAACTGTTTTTT
CASSLGTGEEKLFF
>.|TRBJ1-2|few|TRBV27
TGTGCCAGCAGTGGGGGTGGGAGCGGGGTGAGCTATGGCTACACCTTC
CASSGGGSGVSYGYTF
>TRBD1|TRBJ1-2|.|TRBV18
TGTGCCAGCTCACCAAAAGGGACAGGGGGGAACTATGGCTACACCTTC
CASSPKGTGGNYGYTF
>TRBD1|TRBJ2-2|.|TRBV18
TGTGCCAGCTCACCACTGGGACAGGGGAACACCGGGGAGCTGTTTTTT
CASSPLGQGNTGELFF
>.|TRBJ2-5|.|TRBV5-1
TGCGCCAGCAGCTTACGGGCGGGGGCGGAGACCCAGTACTTC
CASSLRAGAETQYF
>.|TRBJ1-1|few|TRBV28
TGTGCCAGCAGTTCAGGCGTCGGAAGGAAGAACACTGAAGCTTTCTTT
CASSSGVGRKNTEAFF
>TRBD1|TRBJ1-2|.|TRBV10-1
TGCGCCAGCAGTCATTCAGGGGGCTATGGCTACACCTTC
CASSHSGGYGYTF
>.|TRBJ2-7|.|TRBV7-9
TGTGCCAGCAGCTTAAGGTCAGGATCCTACGAGCAGTACTTC
CASSLRSGSYEQYF
>TRBD2|TRBJ2-7|.|TRBV4-2
TGTGCCAGCAGCCAAGAGTGGACTAGCGCTTTCTACGAGCAGTACTTC
CASSQEWTSAFYEQYF